This T cell receptor beta chain is drawn from a study of sequential checkpoint blockade in melanoma. TCRdb's table, derived via immunoSEQ multiplex PCR, lists solely in-frame clones and lacks some. The top ten hold roughly 29% of the sample, which has about 6,100 clones, about half seen once. Regarding treatment: randomized to nivolumab then ipilimumab (arm A) or the reverse (arm B). This clone appeared once. The starting material was CD8+ T cells sorted from blood (inferred from file names), obtained from a patient given nivolumab and ipilimumab in sequence. The clonotype comes from a human patient with melanoma. Some clones in this sample may be carry-over from other donors' samples.

The CDR3 DNA sequence: TGTGCCAGCAGCTCCGACTTCTCCGCCTACGAGCAGTACTTC. As protein: CASSSDFSAYEQYF. The V gene is TRBV11-2, the J gene TRBJ2-7; D gene ambiguous. CDR1 and CDR2 (germline): SGHAT, FQNNGV. Deletions cut 4 bases from V and 2 bases from J, with 12 bases between. The CDR3 loop spans 14 amino acids. The full variable domain, in which reference TRBV11-2 and TRBJ2-7 provide the parts outside the CDR3, is EAGVAQSPRYKIIEKRQSVAFWCNPISGHATLYWYQQILGQGPKLLIQFQNNGVVDDSQLPKDRFSAERLKGVDSTLKIQPAKLEDSAVYLCASSSDFSAYEQYFGPGTRLTVT.